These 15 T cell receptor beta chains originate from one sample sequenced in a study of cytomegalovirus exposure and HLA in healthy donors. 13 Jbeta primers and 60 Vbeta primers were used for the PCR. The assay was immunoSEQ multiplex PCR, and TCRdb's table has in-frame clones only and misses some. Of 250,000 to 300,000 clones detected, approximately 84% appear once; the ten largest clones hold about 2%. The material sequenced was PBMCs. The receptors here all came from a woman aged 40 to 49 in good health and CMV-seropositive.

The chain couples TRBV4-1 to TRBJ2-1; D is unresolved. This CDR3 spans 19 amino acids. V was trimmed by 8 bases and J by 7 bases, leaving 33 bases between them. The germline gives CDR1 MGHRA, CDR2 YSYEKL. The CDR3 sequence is CASSYFLGHVFLSLNEQFF. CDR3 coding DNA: TGCGCCAGCTCATACTTTCTGGGCCACGTTTTTCTTTCCTTAAATGAGCAGTTCTTC.

In DNA form, the CDR3 reads TGTGCCTGGAGTGTTGGAGCCGATAATTCACCCCTCCACTTT. Protein sequence: CAWSVGADNSPLHF. The chain has TRBV30 and TRBJ1-6; the D is unclear. V dropped 0 bases and J dropped 5 bases, with 8 bases sitting between them. Germline V gene data show CDR1 as GTSNPN and CDR2 as SVGIG (reference sequence). The CDR3 runs 14 residues.

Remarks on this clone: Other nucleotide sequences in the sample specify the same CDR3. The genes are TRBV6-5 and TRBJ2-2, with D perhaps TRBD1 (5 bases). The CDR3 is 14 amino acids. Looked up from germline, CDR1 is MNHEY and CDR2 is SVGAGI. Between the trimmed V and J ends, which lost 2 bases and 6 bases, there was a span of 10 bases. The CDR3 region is CASSYSTGPGELFF. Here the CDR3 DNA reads TGTGCCAGCAGTTACAGTACAGGACCCGGGGAGCTGTTTTTT.

The CDR3 nucleotides are TGCAGCGTTCGAGTCCCACTCCAATATGAGCAGTTCTTC. It translates to CSVRVPLQYEQFF. V usage is TRBV29-1 and J usage is TRBJ2-1; D call uncertain. The V end lost 5 bases, the J end lost 8 bases, and 16 bases lay between the germline ends. Germline values: CDR1 SQVTM, CDR2 ANQGSEA. The CDR3 has 13 amino acids.

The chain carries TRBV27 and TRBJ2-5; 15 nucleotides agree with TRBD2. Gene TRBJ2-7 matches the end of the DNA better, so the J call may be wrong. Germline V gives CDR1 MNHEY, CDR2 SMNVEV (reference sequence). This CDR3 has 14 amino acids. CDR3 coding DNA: TGTGCCACCGGGACTAGCGGGAGGATGTACGAGCAGTACTTC. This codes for CATGTSGRMYEQYF.

CDR3 nucleotides: TGTGCCACCAGCAGAGATAGAGGACAGTTAGAAGCTTTCTTT. Protein: CATSRDRGQLEAFF. This rearrangement joins TRBV15 to TRBJ1-1, with D possibly matching TRBD1 (6 bases). The CDR3 consists of 14 residues. The V gene lost 0 bases and the J gene lost 8 bases, with 13 bases spanning the gap. Germline values: CDR1 LNHNV, CDR2 YYDKDF (reference sequence).

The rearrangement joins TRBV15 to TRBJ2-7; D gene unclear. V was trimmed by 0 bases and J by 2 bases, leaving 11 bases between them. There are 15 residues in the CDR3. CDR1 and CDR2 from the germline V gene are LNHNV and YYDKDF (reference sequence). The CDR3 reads CATSRDQAGPYEQYF. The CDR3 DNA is TGTGCCACCAGCAGAGATCAGGCAGGTCCCTACGAGCAGTACTTC.

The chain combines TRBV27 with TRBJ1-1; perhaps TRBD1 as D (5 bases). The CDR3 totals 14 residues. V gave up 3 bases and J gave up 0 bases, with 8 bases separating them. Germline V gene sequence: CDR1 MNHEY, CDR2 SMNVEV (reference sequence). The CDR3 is CASSFSGVNTEAFF. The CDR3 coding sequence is TGTGCCAGCAGTTTTTCGGGGGTGAACACTGAAGCTTTCTTT.

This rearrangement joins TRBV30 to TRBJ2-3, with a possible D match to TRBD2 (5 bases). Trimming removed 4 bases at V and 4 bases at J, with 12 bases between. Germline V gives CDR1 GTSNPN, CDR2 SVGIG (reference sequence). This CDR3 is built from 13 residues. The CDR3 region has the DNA TGTGCCTGGATCGACCTCGGGGCAGATACGCAGTATTTT. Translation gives CAWIDLGADTQYF. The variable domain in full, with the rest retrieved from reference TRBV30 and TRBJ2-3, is SQTIHQWPATLVQPVGSPLSLECTVEGTSNPNLYWYRQAAGRGLQLLFYSVGIGQISSEVPQNLSASRPQDRQFILSSKKLLLSDSGFYLCAWIDLGADTQYFGPGTRLTVL.

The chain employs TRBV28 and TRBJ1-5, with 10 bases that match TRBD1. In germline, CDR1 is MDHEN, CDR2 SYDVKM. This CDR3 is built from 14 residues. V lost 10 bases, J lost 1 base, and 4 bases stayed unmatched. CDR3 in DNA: TGTGCCATCTGGGACAGGGGCAGCAATCAGCCCCAGCATTTT. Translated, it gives CAIWDRGSNQPQHF.

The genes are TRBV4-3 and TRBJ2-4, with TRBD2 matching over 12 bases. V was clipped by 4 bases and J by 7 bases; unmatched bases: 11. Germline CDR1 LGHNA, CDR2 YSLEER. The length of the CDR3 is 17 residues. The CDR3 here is CASSPDVGGTSGNIQYF. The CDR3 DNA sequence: TGCGCCAGCAGCCCCGACGTGGGGGGGACTAGCGGGAACATTCAGTACTTC.

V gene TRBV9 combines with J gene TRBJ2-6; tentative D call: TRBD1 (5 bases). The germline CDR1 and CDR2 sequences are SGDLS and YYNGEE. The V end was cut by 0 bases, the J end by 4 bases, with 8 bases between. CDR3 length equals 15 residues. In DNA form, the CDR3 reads TGTGCCAGCAGCGTAGCAGGGCCGGGGGCCAACGTCCTGACTTTC. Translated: CASSVAGPGANVLTF.

CDR3 DNA sequence: TGTGCCAGCAGCCCAACTGCTTCCGGGACTAGCGGCACAGATACGCAGTATTTT. It codes for CASSPTASGTSGTDTQYF. The chain has TRBV9 and TRBJ2-3; 10 nucleotides match TRBD2. Germline V gene data show CDR1 as SGDLS and CDR2 as YYNGEE. The CDR3 runs to 18 residues. J was trimmed by 1 base and V by 4 bases; bases with no gene match: 12.

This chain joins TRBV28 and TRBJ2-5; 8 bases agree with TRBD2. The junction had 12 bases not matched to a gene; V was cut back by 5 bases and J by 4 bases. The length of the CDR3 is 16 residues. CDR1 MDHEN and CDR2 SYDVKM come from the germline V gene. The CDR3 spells CASSRRTGGGRETQYF. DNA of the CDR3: TGTGCCAGCAGTCGACGCACCGGGGGGGGGAGAGAGACCCAGTACTTC. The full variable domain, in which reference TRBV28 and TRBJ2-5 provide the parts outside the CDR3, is DVKVTQSSRYLVKRTGEKVFLECVQDMDHENMFWYRQDPGLGLRLIYFSYDVKMKEKGDIPEGYSVSREKKERFSLILESASTNQTSMYLCASSRRTGGGRETQYFGPGTRLLVL.

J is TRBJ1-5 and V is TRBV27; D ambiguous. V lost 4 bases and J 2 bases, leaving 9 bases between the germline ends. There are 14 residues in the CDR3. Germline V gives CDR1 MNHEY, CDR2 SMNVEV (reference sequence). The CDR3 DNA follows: TGTGCCAGCAGTTCGCGACTTGGCAATCAGCCCCAGCATTTT. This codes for CASSSRLGNQPQHF.